The 32 T cell receptor beta chains listed next were all sequenced from one sample in a study of cytomegalovirus exposure and HLA in healthy donors. PCR used 60 Vbeta primers and 13 Jbeta primers. Only in-frame clones appear in the TCRdb table, and some are missing; sequencing was by immunoSEQ multiplex PCR. The sample has some 96,000 clones; the top ten hold 3.4%. Sequenced: PBMCs. The source of these receptors is a woman aged 25 to 39 in good health and CMV-seronegative.

The chain links TRBV2 to TRBJ2-5; 7 bases map to TRBD2. Germline assignment: CDR1 SNHLY and CDR2 FYNNEI. Trimming took 6 bases from V and 5 from J; bases not matched to a gene: 12. The CDR3 runs to 15 residues. The CDR3 region is CASSFSGTPRETQYF. In DNA form, the CDR3 reads TGTGCCAGCAGCTTCAGCGGGACCCCTCGGGAGACCCAGTACTTC. The variable domain in full, with the rest retrieved from reference TRBV2 and TRBJ2-5, is EPEVTQTPSHQVTQMGQEVILRCVPISNHLYFYWYRQILGQKVEFLVSFYNNEISEKSEIFDDQFSVERPDGSNFTLKIRSTKLEDSAMYFCASSFSGTPRETQYFGPGTRLLVL.

The chain couples TRBV2 to TRBJ1-4; weak D call: TRBD1 (6 bases). From germline, CDR1 is SNHLY and CDR2 FYNNEI. The CDR3 is made up of 15 amino acids. V shed 8 bases and J shed 7 bases, with 20 bases lying between them. The CDR3 DNA reads as TGTGCCAGCCGATATGAGAGGGGGGGTGGTGAAAAACTGTTTTTT. It specifies CASRYERGGGEKLFF.

The chain couples TRBV30 to TRBJ1-1; D ambiguous. The CDR3 is 14 residues long. V dropped 2 bases and J dropped 1 base, with 11 bases sitting between them. The germline CDR1 and CDR2 sequences are GTSNPN and SVGIG (reference sequence). CDR3: CAWSPGYTNTEAFF. CDR3 bases: TGTGCCTGGAGTCCGGGGTACACGAACACTGAAGCTTTCTTT.

The J gene is TRBJ2-7, the V gene TRBV5-4, with 7 bases fitting TRBD2. The ends lost 4 bases at V and 2 bases at J; junction bases unmatched: 6. The CDR3 covers 14 residues. From germline, CDR1 is SGHNT and CDR2 YYREEE (reference sequence). The CDR3 here is CASSRSGVPYEQYF. CDR3 DNA sequence: TGTGCCAGCAGCCGAAGCGGGGTCCCCTACGAGCAGTACTTC.

The chain joins TRBV18 to TRBJ1-5, with D uncertain. CDR3 length: 14 amino acids. Germline V gene sequence: CDR1 KGHSH, CDR2 LQKENI. Between the trimmed V and J ends, which lost 4 bases and 5 bases, there was a span of 12 bases. The CDR3 DNA reads as TGTGCCAGCTCACGAGGAAACGGGGATCAGCCCCAGCATTTT. Protein: CASSRGNGDQPQHF.

This chain joins TRBV10-2 and TRBJ2-3; 7 positions match TRBD2. The CDR3 totals 15 residues. The germline V gene encodes CDR1 WSHSY and CDR2 SAAADI. V dropped 6 bases and J dropped 0; count of bases not matched to a gene: 6. CDR3 sequence: CASSASGTSTDTQYF. The CDR3 coding sequence is TGCGCCAGCAGCGCAAGCGGGACTAGCACAGATACGCAGTATTTT.

The chain has TRBV29-1 and TRBJ1-1, with unresolved D. With 7 bases removed from V and 3 bases from J, the gap between germline ends came to 12 bases. The CDR3 sequence is 12 residues long. Germline V CDR1 and CDR2: SQVTM, ANQGSEA. The CDR3 bases are TGCAGCGCGGGAGACTCTTACACTGAAGCTTTCTTT. This codes for CSAGDSYTEAFF.

The CDR3 protein is CSVGGDSVSAFF. CDR3 coding DNA: TGCAGCGTTGGGGGCGACTCAGTTAGCGCTTTCTTT. The chain joins TRBV29-1 to TRBJ1-1, with D possibly being TRBD1 (5 bases). This CDR3 comprises 12 residues. With 4 bases removed from V and 11 bases from J, the gap between germline ends came to 17 bases. Germline V CDR1 and CDR2: SQVTM, ANQGSEA.

The V gene is TRBV28, the J gene TRBJ1-6; no clear D gene. V lost 9 bases, J lost 3 bases, and 9 bases lay in between. CDR1 is MDHEN, CDR2 SYDVKM, per germline. The CDR3 sequence is 13 residues long. The CDR3: CARTGSYNSPLHF. The CDR3 DNA sequence: TGTGCCAGGACCGGGAGCTATAATTCACCCCTCCACTTT. Filled out from reference TRBV28 and TRBJ1-6, the complete variable domain reads DVKVTQSSRYLVKRTGEKVFLECVQDMDHENMFWYRQDPGLGLRLIYFSYDVKMKEKGDIPEGYSVSREKKERFSLILESASTNQTSMYLCARTGSYNSPLHFGNGTRLTVT.

V gene TRBV28 combines with J gene TRBJ2-1; 8 bases agree with TRBD1. CDR3 size: 15 residues. Germline lookup yields CDR1 MDHEN and CDR2 SYDVKM. The J segment lost 8 bases and the V segment lost 3 bases, leaving 9 bases of the junction unmatched. CDR3: CASSLGGQGGYEQFF. DNA for the CDR3: TGTGCCAGCAGTTTGGGTGGACAGGGTGGCTATGAGCAGTTCTTC.

Turning to this clone: Relative to the germline gene, one junction end is altered; a read error may explain this. The V gene is TRBV7-9, the J gene TRBJ2-7, with D possibly matching TRBD2 (6 bases). The V gene's germline CDR1 is SEHNR and CDR2 FQNEAQ (reference sequence). The CDR3 spans 12 residues. The chain's CDR3 is CASSLAITSHHF. CDR3 nucleotide sequence: TGTGCCAGCAGCTTAGCGATAACTAGCCATCACTTC.

CDR3 nucleotides: TGTGCCAGCAGCTCCAGGGAATTCTCACCCCTCCACTTT. This encodes CASSSREFSPLHF. The chain has TRBV5-4 and TRBJ1-6; D possibly corresponds to TRBD1 (5 bases). This CDR3 spans 13 amino acids. Germline CDR1 reads SGHNT; CDR2 reads YYREEE (reference sequence). Trimming cost V 3 bases and J 10 bases, with 11 bases left between them.

CDR3 coding DNA: TGCGCCAGCAGCCTAAAAGACGGACTAGCGGCATACAATGAGCAGTTCTTC. This encodes CASSLKDGLAAYNEQFF. The chain recombines TRBV4-1 with TRBJ2-1; 10 nucleotides line up with TRBD2. CDR1 is MGHRA, CDR2 YSYEKL, per germline. V shed 4 bases, J shed 4 bases, and the junction held 10 bases outside the gene matches. This CDR3 comprises 17 residues.

This chain joins TRBV5-4 and TRBJ2-2; 7 bases are a match to TRBD2. The germline V gene encodes CDR1 SGHNT and CDR2 YYREEE (reference sequence). The J segment lost 3 bases and the V segment lost 1 base, leaving 9 bases of the junction unmatched. CDR3 length: 17 amino acids. CDR3 nucleotide sequence: TGTGCCAGCAGCTTGTGGGGGGGAGGGTTAGACACCGGGGAGCTGTTTTTT. This encodes CASSLWGGGLDTGELFF.

The V call is TRBV13, the J call TRBJ2-5; D call uncertain. The end of the DNA fits TRBJ2-7 better, so the J call may be wrong. The germline CDR1 and CDR2 sequences are PRHDT and FYEKMQ (reference sequence). This CDR3 is built from 13 residues. CDR3 protein: CASSLGGSYEQYF. The DNA for the CDR3 is TGTGCCAGCAGCTTAGGGGGCTCCTACGAGCAGTACTTC.

For the CDR3, the DNA is TGTGCCAGCAGTCGCCGGACAGGGGGAATTGAGCAGTTCTTC. Protein sequence: CASSRRTGGIEQFF. The genes are TRBV11-2 and TRBJ2-1; 10 positions match TRBD1. Germline V lookup: CDR1 SGHAT, CDR2 FQNNGV. The J segment lost 9 bases and the V segment lost 6 bases, leaving 8 bases of the junction unmatched. The CDR3 extends over 14 amino acids.

The chain employs TRBV14 and TRBJ2-2, with D tentatively TRBD2 (7 bases). The V gene lost 4 bases and the J gene lost 7 bases, with 13 bases spanning the gap. Germline lookup yields CDR1 SGHDN and CDR2 FVKESK. The CDR3 is 14 amino acids. In DNA form, the CDR3 reads TGTGCCAGCAGCCCGTACAGGGAGGGCGGGGAGCTGTTTTTT. Translating it yields CASSPYREGGELFF.

The chain employs TRBV9 and TRBJ2-3; TRBD1 agrees at 7 bases. Looked up from germline, CDR1 is SGDLS and CDR2 is YYNGEE. V was pared by 2 bases and J by 2 bases, with 5 bases of the junction left unmatched. CDR3 length: 15 residues. CDR3 region: CASSVQTGDTDTQYF. The CDR3 DNA reads as TGTGCCAGCAGCGTTCAAACAGGGGACACAGATACGCAGTATTTT.

The chain carries TRBV19 and TRBJ1-1; 11 bases line up with TRBD1. Losses at the gene ends were 1 base for V and 8 bases for J; bases not matched to a gene: 0. CDR1 and CDR2 from the germline V gene are LNHDA and SQIVND (reference sequence). The CDR3 sequence is 13 residues long. The CDR3 loop is CASSIGTGGEAFF. CDR3 DNA sequence: TGTGCCAGTAGTATAGGGACAGGGGGCGAAGCTTTCTTT.

This rearrangement joins TRBV2 to TRBJ2-3, with 12 bases that match TRBD2. The CDR3 consists of 16 residues. V was clipped by 3 bases and J by 2 bases; unmatched bases: 3. CDR1 SNHLY and CDR2 FYNNEI come from the germline V gene. DNA of the CDR3: TGTGCCAGCAGTGAGAGGACTAGCGGGATCACAGATACGCAGTATTTT. Protein product: CASSERTSGITDTQYF.

V is TRBV27 and J is TRBJ2-7; a possible D gene is TRBD2 (6 bases). Per germline, CDR1 MNHEY and CDR2 SMNVEV (reference sequence). Trimming removed 1 base from V and 0 bases from J, with 13 bases in between. This CDR3 has 16 amino acids. The DNA of the CDR3 is TGTGCCAGCAGTTTATTTAGCGGAACTAGCTCCTACGAGCAGTACTTC. Residues: CASSLFSGTSSYEQYF.

A remark on this clone: The identical CDR3 is also encoded by other nucleotide sequences in the sample. The rearrangement joins TRBV9 to TRBJ1-2; 7 bases fit TRBD1. The germline CDR1 and CDR2 sequences are SGDLS and YYNGEE. This CDR3 has 13 amino acids. Germline trimming cut 1 base from V and 8 bases from J; bases unmatched to any gene: 5. The CDR3 region is CASSVRGGDGYTF. The CDR3 nucleotides are TGTGCCAGCAGCGTAAGAGGGGGCGACGGCTACACCTTC.

The CDR3: CASSFGVSPLHF. CDR3 DNA: TGTGCCAGCAGTTTCGGGGTTTCACCCCTCCACTTT. The chain recombines TRBV27 with TRBJ1-6; D is unclear. The CDR3 length is 12 residues. Germline CDR1 is MNHEY and CDR2 is SMNVEV (reference sequence). Trimming removed 3 bases at V and 9 bases at J, with 6 bases between.

This chain connects TRBV4-1 to TRBJ1-4; D not certain. Germline V CDR1 and CDR2: MGHRA, YSYEKL. The CDR3 consists of 16 residues. The V end was cut by 0 bases, the J end by 4 bases, with 12 bases between. The CDR3 DNA sequence: TGCGCCAGCAGCCAAGAGACTTACGCCTTTAATGAAAAACTGTTTTTT. This sequence encodes CASSQETYAFNEKLFF.

The gene calls are TRBV28 and TRBJ2-1, with unresolved D. The germline CDR1 and CDR2 sequences are MDHEN and SYDVKM. Trimming removed 3 bases at V and 3 bases at J, with 12 bases between. This CDR3 contains 15 residues. The CDR3 protein is CASSFGANRYNEQFF. The DNA of the CDR3 is TGTGCCAGCAGTTTTGGAGCGAACCGCTACAATGAGCAGTTCTTC.

The gene calls are TRBV18 and TRBJ1-6; no firm D call. The germline CDR1 and CDR2 sequences are KGHSH and LQKENI. V was pared by 1 base and J by 4 bases, with 8 bases between. There are 15 residues in the CDR3. The CDR3 loop is CASSPRTEYNSPLHF. CDR3 nucleotides: TGTGCCAGCTCACCACGTACAGAGTATAATTCACCCCTCCACTTT.

Notes on this clone: A read error may account for a junction end that differs from germline. This sequence joins TRBV7-7 and TRBJ2-7; 11 nucleotides line up with TRBD1. The germline gives CDR1 SSHAT, CDR2 FNYEAQ (reference sequence). The CDR3 runs 14 residues. The CDR3 coding sequence is TGTGCTAGCAGCCCCGGACAGGGGGCGGACGAGCAGTACTTC. It translates to CASSPGQGADEQYF.

This chain links TRBV9 with TRBJ1-1; D gene uncertain. Trimming left V 4 bases short and J 2 bases short, with 9 bases between. The CDR3 sequence is 13 residues long. Germline V lookup: CDR1 SGDLS, CDR2 YYNGEE. The chain's CDR3 is CASSMTGNTEAFF. The CDR3 DNA reads TGTGCCAGCAGCATGACTGGAAACACTGAAGCTTTCTTT.

The rearrangement links TRBV18 to TRBJ2-1, with 8 bases matching TRBD2. The CDR3 runs 14 residues. CDR1 is KGHSH, CDR2 LQKENI, per germline. Losses at the gene ends were 5 bases for V and 6 bases for J; bases not matched to a gene: 6. The CDR3 region is CASSAIAGLNEQFF. DNA of the CDR3: TGTGCCAGCTCAGCCATAGCGGGGCTCAATGAGCAGTTCTTC.

The rearrangement uses TRBV15 and TRBJ1-2; 7 positions match TRBD1. The germline V gene has CDR1 LNHNV and CDR2 YYDKDF (reference sequence). The CDR3 has 14 amino acids. Trimming took 2 bases from V and 4 from J; bases not matched to a gene: 4. The CDR3 region has the DNA TGTGCCACCAGCAGAAGGGCAGGGGGCTATGGCTACACCTTC. Encoded protein: CATSRRAGGYGYTF.

CDR3 sequence reads: CASSHLTGQGPYEQYF. CDR3 sequence (DNA): TGTGCCAGCAGCCACTTAACCGGACAGGGGCCCTACGAGCAGTACTTC. The chain recombines TRBV7-8 with TRBJ2-7; 9 nucleotides line up with TRBD1. J was trimmed by 2 bases and V by 5 bases; bases with no gene match: 10. The V gene's germline CDR1 is SGHVS and CDR2 FQNEAQ. This CDR3 comprises 16 residues.

The chain combines TRBV7-2 with TRBJ2-5; the D is unclear. The germline V gene has CDR1 SGHTA and CDR2 FQGNSA. There are 15 residues in the CDR3. The ends were cut back, 0 bases at V and 5 bases at J, with 13 bases in the middle. DNA of the CDR3: TGTGCCAGCAGCTTAGCAAGTATGCTAGTGGAGACCCAGTACTTC. Translation: CASSLASMLVETQYF. The full variable domain, with the rest looked up from reference TRBV7-2 and TRBJ2-5, is GAGVSQSPSNKVTEKGKDVELRCDPISGHTALYWYRQSLGQGLEFLIYFQGNSAPDKSGLPSDRFSAERTGGSVSTLTIQRTQQEDSAVYLCASSLASMLVETQYFGPGTRLLVL.